The source of this TCR beta chain is a study of cytomegalovirus exposure and HLA in healthy donors. Use of 60 Vbeta and 13 Jbeta primers characterized the PCR. Sequencing was performed with immunoSEQ multiplex PCR; in TCRdb, only in-frame clones are kept and a portion is missing. The table includes more than 85,000 clones, just over 75% detected once. The table lists this clone with a count of one. Its target is unknown. Study-wide findings and caveats: A previous analysis found most TCR beta V segments productive roughly 90% or roughly 30% of the time. The study designated 160 or so TCR beta chains cytomegalovirus-associated.

The sample consisted of PBMCs. The source of this sequence is a man in his forties in good health and CMV-seropositive.

CDR3 region: CASSLTRGGANSPLHF. For the CDR3, the DNA is TGTGCCAGCAGCTTGACGCGAGGGGGCGCGAATTCACCCCTCCACTTT. The gene calls are TRBV5-6 and TRBJ1-6; 7 bases match TRBD1. CDR1 is SGHDT, CDR2 YYEEEE, per germline. After removal of 1 base from V and 7 bases from J, the junction contained 8 bases not matched to a gene. The CDR3 covers 16 residues.